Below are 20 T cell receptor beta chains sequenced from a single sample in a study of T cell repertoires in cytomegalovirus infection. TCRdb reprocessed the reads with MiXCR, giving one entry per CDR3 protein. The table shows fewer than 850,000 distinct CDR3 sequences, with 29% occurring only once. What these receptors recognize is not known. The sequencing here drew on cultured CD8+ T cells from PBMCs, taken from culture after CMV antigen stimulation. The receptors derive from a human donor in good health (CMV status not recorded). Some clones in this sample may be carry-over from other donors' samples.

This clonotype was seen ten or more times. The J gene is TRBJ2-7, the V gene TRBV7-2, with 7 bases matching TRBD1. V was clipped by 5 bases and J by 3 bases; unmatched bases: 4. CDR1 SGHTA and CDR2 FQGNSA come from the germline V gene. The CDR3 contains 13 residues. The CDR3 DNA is TGTGCCAGCAGCCCGTCAGGGGGCTACGAGCAGTACGTC. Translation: CASSPSGGYEQYV.

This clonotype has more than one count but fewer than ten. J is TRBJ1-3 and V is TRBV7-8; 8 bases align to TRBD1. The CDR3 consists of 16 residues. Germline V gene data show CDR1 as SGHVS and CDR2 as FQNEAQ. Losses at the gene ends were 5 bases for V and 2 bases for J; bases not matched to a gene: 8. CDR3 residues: CASSQDRERPGNTIYF. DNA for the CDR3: TGTGCCAGCAGCCAGGACAGGGAAAGACCTGGAAACACCATATATTTT.

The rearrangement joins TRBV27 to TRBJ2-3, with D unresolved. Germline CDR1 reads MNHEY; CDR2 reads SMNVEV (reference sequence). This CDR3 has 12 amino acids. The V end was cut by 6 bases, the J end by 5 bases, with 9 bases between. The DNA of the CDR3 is TGTGCCAGCAGGGAAGTAGAAGATACGCAGTATTTT. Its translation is CASREVEDTQYF.

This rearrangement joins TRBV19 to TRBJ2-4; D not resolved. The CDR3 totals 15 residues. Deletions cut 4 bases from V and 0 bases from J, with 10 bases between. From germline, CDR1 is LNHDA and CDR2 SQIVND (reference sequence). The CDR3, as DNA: TGTGCCAGTAGTACGTCACTCCTAGCCAAAAACATTCAGTACTTC. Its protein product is CASSTSLLAKNIQYF.

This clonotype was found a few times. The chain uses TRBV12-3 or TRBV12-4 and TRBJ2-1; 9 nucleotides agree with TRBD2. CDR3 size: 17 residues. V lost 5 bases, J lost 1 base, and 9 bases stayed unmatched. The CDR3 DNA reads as TGTGCCAGCAGTCCCATCCTAGCGGGGCAGTCCTACAATGAGCAGTTCTTC. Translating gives CASSPILAGQSYNEQFF.

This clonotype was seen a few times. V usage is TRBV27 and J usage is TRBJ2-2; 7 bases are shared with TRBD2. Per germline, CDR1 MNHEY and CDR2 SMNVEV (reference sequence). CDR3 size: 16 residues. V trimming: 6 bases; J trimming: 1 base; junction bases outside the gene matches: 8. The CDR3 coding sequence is TGTGCCAGCAGCATTGGTGGCGGGGGGAACACCGGGGAGCTGTTTTTT. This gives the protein CASSIGGGGNTGELFF.

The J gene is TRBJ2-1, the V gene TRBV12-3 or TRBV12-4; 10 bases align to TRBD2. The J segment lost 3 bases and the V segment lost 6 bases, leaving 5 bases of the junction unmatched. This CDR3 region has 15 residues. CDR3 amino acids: CASRSTSGVYNEQFF. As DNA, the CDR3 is TGTGCCAGCAGGTCTACTAGCGGGGTCTACAATGAGCAGTTCTTC.

The CDR3 loop is CASSYSGQGANEQYV. The CDR3 DNA sequence: TGTGCCAGCAGTTACAGCGGACAGGGGGCGAATGAGCAGTACGTC. This chain connects TRBV6-2 or TRBV6-3 to TRBJ2-7; 11 bases are shared with TRBD1. CDR3 length equals 15 residues. V lost 2 bases to trimming and J lost 7 bases; unmatched junction nucleotides: 7. CDR1 and CDR2 from the germline V gene are MNHEY and SVGEGT.

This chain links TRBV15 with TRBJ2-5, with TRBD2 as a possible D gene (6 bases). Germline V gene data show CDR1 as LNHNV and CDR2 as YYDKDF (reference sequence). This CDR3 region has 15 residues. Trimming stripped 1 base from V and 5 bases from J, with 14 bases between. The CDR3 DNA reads TGTGCCACCAGCAGAGTGGGCAGGGCGGGGGAGACCCAGTACTTC. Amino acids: CATSRVGRAGETQYF. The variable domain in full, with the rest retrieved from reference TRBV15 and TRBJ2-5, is DAMVIQNPRYQVTQFGKPVTLSCSQTLNHNVMYWYQQKSSQAPKLLFHYYDKDFNNEADTPDNFQSRRPNTSFCFLDIRSPGLGDTAMYLCATSRVGRAGETQYFGPGTRLLVL.

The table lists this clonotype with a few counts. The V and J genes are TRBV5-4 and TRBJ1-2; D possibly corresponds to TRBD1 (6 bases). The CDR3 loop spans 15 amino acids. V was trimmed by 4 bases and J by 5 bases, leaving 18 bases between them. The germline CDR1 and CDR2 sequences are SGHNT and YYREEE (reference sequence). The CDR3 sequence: CASSPEVGTQYGYTF. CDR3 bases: TGTGCCAGCAGCCCTGAGGTCGGGACACAGTATGGCTACACCTTC.

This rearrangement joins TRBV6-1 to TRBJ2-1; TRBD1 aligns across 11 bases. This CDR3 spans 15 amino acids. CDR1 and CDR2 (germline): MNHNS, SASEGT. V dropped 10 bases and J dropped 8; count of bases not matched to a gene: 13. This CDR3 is CANLKGGQGVDEQFF. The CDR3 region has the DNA TGTGCCAACCTTAAAGGGGGACAGGGGGTCGATGAGCAGTTCTTC.

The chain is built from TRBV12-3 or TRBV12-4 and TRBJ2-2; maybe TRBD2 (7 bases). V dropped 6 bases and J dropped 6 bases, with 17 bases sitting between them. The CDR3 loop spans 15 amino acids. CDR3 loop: CASRANWGGAGELFF. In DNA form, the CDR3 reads TGTGCCAGCAGGGCCAATTGGGGGGGCGCCGGGGAGCTGTTTTTT.

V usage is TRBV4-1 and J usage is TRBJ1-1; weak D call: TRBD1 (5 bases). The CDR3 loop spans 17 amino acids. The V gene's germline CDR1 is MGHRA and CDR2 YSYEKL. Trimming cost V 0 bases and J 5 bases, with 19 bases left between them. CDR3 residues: CASSQDPPGLRWTEAFF. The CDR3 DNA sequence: TGCGCCAGCAGCCAAGACCCACCGGGACTGAGGTGGACTGAAGCTTTCTTT.

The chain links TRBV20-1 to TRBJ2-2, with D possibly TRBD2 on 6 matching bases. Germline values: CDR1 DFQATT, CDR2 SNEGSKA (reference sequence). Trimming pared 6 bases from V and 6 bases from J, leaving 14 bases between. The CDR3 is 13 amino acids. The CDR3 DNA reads TGCAGTGCCTCCCGGGGGAGGCCCGGGGAGCTGTTTTTT. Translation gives CSASRGRPGELFF.

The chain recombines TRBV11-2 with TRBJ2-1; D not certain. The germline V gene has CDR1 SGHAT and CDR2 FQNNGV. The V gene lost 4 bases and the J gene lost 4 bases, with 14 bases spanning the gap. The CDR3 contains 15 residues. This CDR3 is CASSSIPWSYNEQFF. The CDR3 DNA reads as TGTGCCAGCAGCTCCATCCCGTGGTCTTACAATGAGCAGTTCTTC.

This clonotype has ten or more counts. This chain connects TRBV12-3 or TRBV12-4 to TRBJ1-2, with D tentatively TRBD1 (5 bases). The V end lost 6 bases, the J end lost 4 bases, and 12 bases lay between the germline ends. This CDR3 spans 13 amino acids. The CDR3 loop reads CASSHEGAYGYTF. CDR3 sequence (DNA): TGTGCCAGCAGCCACGAAGGGGCCTATGGCTACACCTTC.

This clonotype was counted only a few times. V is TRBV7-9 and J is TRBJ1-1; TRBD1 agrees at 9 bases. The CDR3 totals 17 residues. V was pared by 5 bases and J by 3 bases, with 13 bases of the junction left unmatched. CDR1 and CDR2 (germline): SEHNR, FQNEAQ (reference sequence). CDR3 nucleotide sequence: TGTGCCAGCAGCCAGGTCCCGGGACAGGGTTGGGACACTGAAGCTTTCTTT. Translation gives CASSQVPGQGWDTEAFF.

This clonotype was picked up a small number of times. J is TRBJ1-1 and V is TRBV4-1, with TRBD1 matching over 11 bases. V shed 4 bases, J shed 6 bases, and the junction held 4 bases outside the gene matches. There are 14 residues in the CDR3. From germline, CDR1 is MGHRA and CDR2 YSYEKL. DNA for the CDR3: TGCGCCAGCAGCCGAGGACAGGGGGCGGCTGAAGCTTTCTTT. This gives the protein CASSRGQGAAEAFF.

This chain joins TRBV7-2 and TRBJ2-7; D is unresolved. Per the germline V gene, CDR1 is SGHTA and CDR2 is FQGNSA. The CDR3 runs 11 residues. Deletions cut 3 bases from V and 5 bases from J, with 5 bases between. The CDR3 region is CASSFRHEQYF. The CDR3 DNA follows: TGTGCCAGCAGCTTTCGCCACGAGCAGTACTTC.

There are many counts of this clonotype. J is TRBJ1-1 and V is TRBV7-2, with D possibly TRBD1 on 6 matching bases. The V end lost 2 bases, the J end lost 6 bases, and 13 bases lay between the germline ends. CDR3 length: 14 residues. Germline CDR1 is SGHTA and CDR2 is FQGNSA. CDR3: CASSLLIKGAEAFF. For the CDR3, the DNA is TGTGCCAGCAGCTTATTAATAAAGGGGGCTGAAGCTTTCTTT.